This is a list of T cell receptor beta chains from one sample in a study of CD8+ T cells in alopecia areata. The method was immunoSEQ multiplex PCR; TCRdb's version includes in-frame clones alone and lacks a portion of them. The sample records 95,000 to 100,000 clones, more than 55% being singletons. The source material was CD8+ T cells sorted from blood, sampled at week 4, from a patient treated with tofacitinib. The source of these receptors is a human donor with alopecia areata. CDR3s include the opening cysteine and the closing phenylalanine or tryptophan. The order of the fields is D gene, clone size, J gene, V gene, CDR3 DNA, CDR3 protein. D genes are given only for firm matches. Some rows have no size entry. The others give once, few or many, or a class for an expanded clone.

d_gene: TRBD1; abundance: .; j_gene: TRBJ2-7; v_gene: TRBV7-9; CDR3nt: TGTGCCAGCAGCGCCGGACAGGGGCCCTCTATCTACGAGCAGTACTTC; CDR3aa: CASSAGQGPSIYEQYF
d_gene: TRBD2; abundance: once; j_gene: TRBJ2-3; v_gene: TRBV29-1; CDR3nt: TGCAGCGTTGAAACCGGACTAGGGACAGATACGCAGTATTTT; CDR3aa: CSVETGLGTDTQYF
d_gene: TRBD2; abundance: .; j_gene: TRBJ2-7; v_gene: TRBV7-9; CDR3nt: TGTGCCAGCAGCCCTCCCACTAGCGGGAGTTACGAGCAGTACTTC; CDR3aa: CASSPPTSGSYEQYF
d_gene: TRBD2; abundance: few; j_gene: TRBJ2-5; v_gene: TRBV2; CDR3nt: TGTGCCAGCATCCTGATTAGCGGGGGGGCCGGGGAGACCCAGTACTTC; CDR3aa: CASILISGGAGETQYF
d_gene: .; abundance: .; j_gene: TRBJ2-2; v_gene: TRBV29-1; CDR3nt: TGCAGCGTTGAAAGGGCGGAAGGCACCGGGGAGCTGTTTTTT; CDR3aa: CSVERAEGTGELFF
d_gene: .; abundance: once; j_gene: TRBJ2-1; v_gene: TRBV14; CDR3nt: TGTGCCAGCAGCCAAGGGGGGACGCCATACAATGAGCAGTTCTTC; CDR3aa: CASSQGGTPYNEQFF
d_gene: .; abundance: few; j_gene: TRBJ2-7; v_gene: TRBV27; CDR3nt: TGTGCCAGCTTTACTCCTCGGGGAGAGCAGTACTTC; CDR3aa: CASFTPRGEQYF
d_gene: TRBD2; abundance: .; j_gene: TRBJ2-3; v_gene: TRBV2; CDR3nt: TGTGCCAGCAGTCCCCGGGGTAGCGGGGACACAGATACGCAGTATTTT; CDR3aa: CASSPRGSGDTDTQYF
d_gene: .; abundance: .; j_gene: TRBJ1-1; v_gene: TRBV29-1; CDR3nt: TGCAGCGTCGAATACCTTTTCGGGGTGAAGACTGAAGCTTTCTTT; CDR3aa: CSVEYLFGVKTEAFF
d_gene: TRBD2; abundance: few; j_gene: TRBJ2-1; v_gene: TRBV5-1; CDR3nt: TGCGCCAGCAGCGCGAACGGGGGGGTCCCTTACAATGAGCAGTTCTTC; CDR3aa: CASSANGGVPYNEQFF
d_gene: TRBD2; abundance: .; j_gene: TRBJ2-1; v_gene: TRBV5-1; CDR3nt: TGCGCCAGCAGCTCCCGAACTAGCGGGGGGCTCACCTTAGGTAATGAGCAGTTCTTC; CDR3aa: CASSSRTSGGLTLGNEQFF
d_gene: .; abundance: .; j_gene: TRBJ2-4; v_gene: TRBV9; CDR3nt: TGTGCCAGCAGCGAAAGGGAGGCCAAAAACATTCAGTACTTC; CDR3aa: CASSEREAKNIQYF
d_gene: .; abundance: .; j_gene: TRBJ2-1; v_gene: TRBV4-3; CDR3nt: TGCGCCAGCAGCCAAGATGAGGACTCCTACAATGAGCAGTTCTTC; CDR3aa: CASSQDEDSYNEQFF
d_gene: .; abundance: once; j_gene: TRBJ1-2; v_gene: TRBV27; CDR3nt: TGTGCCAGCAGTTTGCAGGGAGATGGCTACACCTTC; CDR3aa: CASSLQGDGYTF
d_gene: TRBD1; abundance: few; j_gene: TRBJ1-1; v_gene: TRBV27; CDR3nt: TGTGCCAGCAGGGGACAGGGAGGGCTGCCCAACACTGAAGCTTTCTTT; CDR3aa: CASRGQGGLPNTEAFF
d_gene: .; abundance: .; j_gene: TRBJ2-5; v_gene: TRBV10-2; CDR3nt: TGCGCCAGCAGTGACCAAACGACAGAGCAAGAGACCCAGTACTTC; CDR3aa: CASSDQTTEQETQYF
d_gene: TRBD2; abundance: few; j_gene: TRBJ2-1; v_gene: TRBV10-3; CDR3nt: TGTGCCATCAGTGTTGAGCGGGAGAGTTACTACAATGAGCAGTTCTTC; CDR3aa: CAISVERESYYNEQFF
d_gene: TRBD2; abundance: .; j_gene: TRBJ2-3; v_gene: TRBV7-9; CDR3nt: TGTGCCAGCAGCCCGGGACTAGCGTCAGAGAGCACAGATACGCAGTATTTT; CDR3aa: CASSPGLASESTDTQYF
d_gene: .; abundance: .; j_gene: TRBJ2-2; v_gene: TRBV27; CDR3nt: TGTGCCAGCAGCCTCTTGGGCCCCGATGGCACCGGGGAGCTGTTTTTT; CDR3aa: CASSLLGPDGTGELFF
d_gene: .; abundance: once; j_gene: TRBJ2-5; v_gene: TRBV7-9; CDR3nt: TGTGCCAGCAGCTCCCCCGGGGACGGGTTCCGGGAGACCCAGTACTTC; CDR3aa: CASSSPGDGFRETQYF
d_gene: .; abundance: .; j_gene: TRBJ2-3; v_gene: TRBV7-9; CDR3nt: TGTGCCAGCAGCCTCCCCGGTCCACTTGGGACGCAGTATTTT; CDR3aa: CASSLPGPLGTQYF
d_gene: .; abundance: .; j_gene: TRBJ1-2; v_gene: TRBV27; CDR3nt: TGTGCCAGCGCTGCTGGGGGCCGCTATGGCTACACCTTC; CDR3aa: CASAAGGRYGYTF
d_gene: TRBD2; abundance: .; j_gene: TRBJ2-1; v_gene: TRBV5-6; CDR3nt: TGTGCCAGCAGCGAAGGGACTAGCGGGATAAATGAGCAGTTCTTC; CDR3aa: CASSEGTSGINEQFF
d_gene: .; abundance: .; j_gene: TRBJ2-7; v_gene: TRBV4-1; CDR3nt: TGCGCCAGCAGCCAAGATACAGGGTTTGGCTACGAGCAGTACTTC; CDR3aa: CASSQDTGFGYEQYF
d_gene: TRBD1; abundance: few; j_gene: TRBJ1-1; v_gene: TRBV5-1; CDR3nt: TGCGCCAGCAGCTTTGGACAGGGTGAGGCTTTCTTT; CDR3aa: CASSFGQGEAFF
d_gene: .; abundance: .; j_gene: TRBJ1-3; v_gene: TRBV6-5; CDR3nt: TGTGCCAGCAGTTATGGAAACACCATATATTTT; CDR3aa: CASSYGNTIYF
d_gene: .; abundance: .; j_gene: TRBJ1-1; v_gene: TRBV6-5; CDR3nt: TGTGCCAGCAGTTTCGACAGCATGAACACTGAAGCTTTCTTT; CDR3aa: CASSFDSMNTEAFF
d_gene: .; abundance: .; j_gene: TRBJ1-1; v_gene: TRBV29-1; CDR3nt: TGCAGCGTTGGAATCCAGGGAACTGAAGCTTTCTTT; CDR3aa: CSVGIQGTEAFF
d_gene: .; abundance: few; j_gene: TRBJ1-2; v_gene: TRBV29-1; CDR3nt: TGCAGCGTTGAAGATCGAGACAAGGGCGGCTACACCTTC; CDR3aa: CSVEDRDKGGYTF
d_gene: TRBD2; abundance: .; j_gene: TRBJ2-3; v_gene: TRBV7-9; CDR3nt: TGTGCCAGCAGCGCGACTAGCGGGATTAGCACAGATACGCAGTATTTT; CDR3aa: CASSATSGISTDTQYF
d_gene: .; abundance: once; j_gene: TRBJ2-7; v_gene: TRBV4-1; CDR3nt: TGCGCCAGCAGCCAAGAGTCTACAGGTAACGAGCAGTACTTC; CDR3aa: CASSQESTGNEQYF
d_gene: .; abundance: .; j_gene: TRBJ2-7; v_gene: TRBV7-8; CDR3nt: TGTGCCAGCAGCTTAGATGGCGGATTTAGAACCTACGAGCAGTACTTC; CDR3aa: CASSLDGGFRTYEQYF
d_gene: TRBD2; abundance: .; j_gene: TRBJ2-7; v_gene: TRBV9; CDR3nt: TGTGCCAGCAGCGTTAGCGGGGGGGACGGCGAGCAGTACTTC; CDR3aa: CASSVSGGDGEQYF
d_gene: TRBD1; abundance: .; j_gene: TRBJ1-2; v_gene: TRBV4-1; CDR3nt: TGCGCCAGCAGCCAAGATAGCCAGGACAGGGTGAATGGCTACACCTTC; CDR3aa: CASSQDSQDRVNGYTF
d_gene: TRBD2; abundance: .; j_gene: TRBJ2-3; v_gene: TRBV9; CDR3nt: TGTGCCAGCAGCGCACTACTCAATAGCGGGAGCGCAGATACGCAGTATTTT; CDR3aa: CASSALLNSGSADTQYF
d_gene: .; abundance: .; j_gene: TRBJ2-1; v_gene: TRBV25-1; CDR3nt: TGTGCCAGCGGGTGGCATGAGCAGTTCTTC; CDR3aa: CASGWHEQFF
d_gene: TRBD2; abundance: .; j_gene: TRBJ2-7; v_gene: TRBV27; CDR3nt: TGTGCCAGCAGCGAAGGACTAGCGGGCGCCTACGAGCAGTACTTC; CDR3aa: CASSEGLAGAYEQYF
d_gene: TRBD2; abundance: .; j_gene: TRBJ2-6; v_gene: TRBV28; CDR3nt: TGTGCCAGCAGTCTCGGGACTAGCGGGGCCAACGTCCTGACTTTC; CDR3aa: CASSLGTSGANVLTF
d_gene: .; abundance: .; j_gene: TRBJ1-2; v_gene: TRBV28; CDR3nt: TGTGCCAGCAGTTTTGAGCACTTCTATGGCTACACCTTC; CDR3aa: CASSFEHFYGYTF
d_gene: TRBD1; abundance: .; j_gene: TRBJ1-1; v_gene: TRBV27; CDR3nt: TGTGCCAGCAGTTCGACAGGGAGTATGAACACTGAAGCTTTCTTT; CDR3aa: CASSSTGSMNTEAFF
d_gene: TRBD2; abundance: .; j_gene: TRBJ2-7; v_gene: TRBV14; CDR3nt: TGTGCCAGCAGCCAGGGGACTAGCGGTAACTACGAGCAGTACTTC; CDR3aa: CASSQGTSGNYEQYF
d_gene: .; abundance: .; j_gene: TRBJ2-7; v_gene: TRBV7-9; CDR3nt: TGTGCCAGCAGCGAAGCATCCCACGAGCAGTACTTC; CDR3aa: CASSEASHEQYF
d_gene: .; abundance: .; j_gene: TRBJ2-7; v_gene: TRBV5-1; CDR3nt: TGCGCTAGCGGACCGAGCTCCTACGAGCAGTACTTC; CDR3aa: CASGPSSYEQYF
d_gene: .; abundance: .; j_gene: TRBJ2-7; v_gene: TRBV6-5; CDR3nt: TGTGCCAGCAGTTACTCGTCTCGGACCTTCTACGAGCAGTACTTC; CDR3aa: CASSYSSRTFYEQYF
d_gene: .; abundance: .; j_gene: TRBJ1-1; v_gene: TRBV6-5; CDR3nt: TGTGCCAGCAGTCCCTGGAGGTTTCGAAGGACTGAAGCTTTCTTT; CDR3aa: CASSPWRFRRTEAFF
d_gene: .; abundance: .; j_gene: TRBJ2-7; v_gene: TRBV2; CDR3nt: TGTGCCAGCAGTGAAGGGTCTTATCCCTACGAGCAGTACTTC; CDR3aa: CASSEGSYPYEQYF
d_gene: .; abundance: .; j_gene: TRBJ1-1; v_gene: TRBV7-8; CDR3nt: TGTGCCAGCAGCTTAGGTTGGACCACTGAAGCTTTCTTT; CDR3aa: CASSLGWTTEAFF
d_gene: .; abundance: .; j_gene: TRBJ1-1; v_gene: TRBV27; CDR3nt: TGTGCCAGCAGCTCTCCCGGACAAAACACTGAAGCTTTCTTT; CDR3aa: CASSSPGQNTEAFF
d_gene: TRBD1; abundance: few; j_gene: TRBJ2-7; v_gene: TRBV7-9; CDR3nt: TGTGCCAGCAGCTCCCGGGACAGGGGTATGATCGAGCAGTACTTC; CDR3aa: CASSSRDRGMIEQYF
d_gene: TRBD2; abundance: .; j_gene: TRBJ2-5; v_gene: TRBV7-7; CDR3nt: TGTGCCAGCAGCGCGGGACTAGAAGGAGAGACCCAGTACTTC; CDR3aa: CASSAGLEGETQYF
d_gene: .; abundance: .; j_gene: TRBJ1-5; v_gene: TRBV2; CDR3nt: TGTGCCAGCAGTGATAGAGGAGGATTTTACTTTTATAGCAATCAGCCCCAGCATTTT; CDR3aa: CASSDRGGFYFYSNQPQHF